This is a list of T cell receptor beta chains from one sample in a study of blood T cell repertoires in COVID-19. Clones were sequenced by immunoSEQ multiplex PCR, and TCRdb holds only the in-frame ones, with some missing. The sample records 440,000 or so clones, about nine tenths being singletons. The specimen sequenced was peripheral blood. These receptor sequences come from a woman aged 35 to 49 with COVID-19, enrolled during active disease. Each CDR3 is given with its conserved first and last residue. Each record gives: clone size, V gene, J gene, D gene, CDR3 protein, CDR3 DNA. The D gene is left open where the match is weak. Clone size is given for some rows only: seen once, a few or many times, or a class if the clone is expanded.

size: -; V: TRBV5-1; J: TRBJ2-2; D: TRBD1; CDR3: CASSSNPGQGGTGELFF; DNA: TGCGCCAGCAGCTCAAATCCGGGACAGGGAGGCACCGGGGAGCTGTTTTTT
size: once; V: TRBV9; J: TRBJ2-2; D: -; CDR3: CASSFLPTGELFF; DNA: TGTGCCAGCAGCTTTCTCCCGACCGGGGAGCTGTTTTTT
size: -; V: TRBV10-3; J: TRBJ1-2; D: TRBD1; CDR3: CAISAGTGKVYGYTF; DNA: TGTGCCATCAGTGCTGGGACAGGGAAGGTATATGGCTACACCTTC
size: -; V: TRBV6-6; J: TRBJ2-3; D: -; CDR3: CASSYRQADTQYF; DNA: TGTGCCAGCAGTTACCGACAGGCAGATACGCAGTATTTT
size: -; V: TRBV2; J: TRBJ1-4; D: -; CDR3: CASSDGQANEKLFF; DNA: TGTGCCAGCAGTGATGGCCAAGCTAATGAAAAACTGTTTTTT
size: -; V: TRBV30; J: TRBJ1-6; D: -; CDR3: CAWNSRALYSPLHF; DNA: TGTGCCTGGAATAGCAGGGCGCTTTATTCACCCCTCCACTTT
size: -; V: TRBV2; J: TRBJ1-3; D: TRBD1; CDR3: CASRAGGISSGNTIYF; DNA: TGTGCCAGCAGGGCAGGGGGTATAAGCTCTGGAAACACCATATATTTT
size: -; V: TRBV7-8; J: TRBJ1-2; D: TRBD1; CDR3: CASSFGQGRYGYTF; DNA: TGTGCCAGCAGCTTCGGACAGGGCCGGTATGGCTACACCTTC
size: -; V: TRBV19; J: TRBJ2-1; D: TRBD2; CDR3: CASRRGYREGRGYNEQFF; DNA: TGTGCCAGTAGGAGAGGGTACCGGGAGGGCCGGGGCTACAATGAGCAGTTCTTC
size: -; V: TRBV24-1; J: TRBJ2-1; D: TRBD1; CDR3: CATRTGTNEQFF; DNA: TGTGCCACCAGGACAGGGACGAATGAGCAGTTCTTC
size: -; V: TRBV21-1; J: TRBJ2-2; D: -; CDR3: CASSKEFGTANTGELFF; DNA: TGTGCCAGCAGCAAAGAATTCGGGACAGCCAACACCGGGGAGCTGTTTTTT
size: -; V: TRBV7-2; J: TRBJ2-7; D: -; CDR3: CASSAPGSPRYYEQYF; DNA: TGTGCCAGCAGCGCCCCCGGGTCCCCCCGCTACTACGAGCAGTACTTC
size: -; V: TRBV9; J: TRBJ2-2; D: -; CDR3: CASSQTGLGGELFF; DNA: TGTGCCAGCAGCCAAACAGGGCTCGGCGGGGAGCTGTTTTTT
size: -; V: TRBV28; J: TRBJ2-5; D: -; CDR3: CASSPRIETQYF; DNA: TGTGCCAGCAGTCCGCGGATAGAGACCCAGTACTTC
size: -; V: TRBV28; J: TRBJ1-1; D: -; CDR3: CASGQQNTEAFF; DNA: TGTGCCAGCGGACAGCAGAACACTGAAGCTTTCTTT
size: -; V: TRBV29-1; J: TRBJ1-2; D: -; CDR3: CSAEPPGVIYGYTF; DNA: TGCAGCGCCGAGCCCCCCGGGGTTATCTATGGCTACACCTTC
size: -; V: TRBV28; J: TRBJ1-5; D: TRBD1; CDR3: CASSLWGQGAYQPQHF; DNA: TGTGCCAGCAGTCTCTGGGGACAGGGGGCATATCAGCCCCAGCATTTT
size: -; V: TRBV7-9; J: TRBJ1-4; D: TRBD1; CDR3: CASSLGQGGEKLFF; DNA: TGTGCCAGCAGCTTAGGACAGGGGGGTGAAAAACTGTTTTTT
size: -; V: TRBV5-6; J: TRBJ2-2; D: TRBD2; CDR3: CASRKLAGVGEGTGELFF; DNA: TGTGCCAGCAGAAAACTAGCGGGGGTAGGTGAAGGCACCGGGGAGCTGTTTTTT
size: -; V: TRBV10-3; J: TRBJ2-1; D: TRBD2; CDR3: CAISEMGLASKSSYNEQFF; DNA: TGTGCCATCAGTGAAATGGGACTAGCGTCGAAGAGCTCCTACAATGAGCAGTTCTTC
size: once; V: TRBV7-6; J: TRBJ1-1; D: TRBD1; CDR3: CASSPRQGAALTEAFF; DNA: TGTGCCAGCAGCCCTCGACAGGGGGCTGCCCTCACTGAAGCTTTCTTT
size: once; V: TRBV5-1; J: TRBJ2-5; D: TRBD2; CDR3: CASSTSGTRETQYF; DNA: TGCGCCAGCAGCACTAGCGGGACTCGAGAGACCCAGTACTTC
size: -; V: TRBV27; J: TRBJ1-1; D: -; CDR3: CASGDINTEAFF; DNA: TGTGCCAGCGGGGACATTAACACTGAAGCTTTCTTT
size: -; V: TRBV7-6; J: TRBJ1-4; D: -; CDR3: CASSLDSFATNEKLFF; DNA: TGTGCCAGCAGCTTGGACAGTTTTGCAACTAATGAAAAACTGTTTTTT